This TCR beta chain originates from a study of beta chain features in type 1 diabetes. Isolated RNA was reverse transcribed in full, so expressed TCRB transcripts were sequenced. Profiled with immunoSEQ multiplex PCR; TCRdb holds only in-frame clones, not every one. The data contain hundreds of thousands of clones, around 15% of them seen just once; the ten biggest clones take up roughly 0.04%. To note about this clone: Its specificity is not known.

Overall study findings and caveats: Moderate yet significant TCRB CDR3 shortening was seen in Type 1 diabetes patients in all four CD4+ subsets.

The sequencing input was naive CD4+ T cells from blood. This receptor was obtained from a man aged 18 to 30 with type 1 diabetes.

The CDR3 reads CASSPPATGPSSYEQYF. The DNA of the CDR3 is TGTGCCAGCTCACCACCGGCGACAGGGCCGAGCTCCTACGAGCAGTACTTC. V and J are TRBV18 and TRBJ2-7; 7 positions match TRBD1. Germline V gene sequence: CDR1 KGHSH, CDR2 LQKENI. The junction had 8 bases not matched to a gene; V was cut back by 0 bases and J by 0 bases. This CDR3 has 17 amino acids.